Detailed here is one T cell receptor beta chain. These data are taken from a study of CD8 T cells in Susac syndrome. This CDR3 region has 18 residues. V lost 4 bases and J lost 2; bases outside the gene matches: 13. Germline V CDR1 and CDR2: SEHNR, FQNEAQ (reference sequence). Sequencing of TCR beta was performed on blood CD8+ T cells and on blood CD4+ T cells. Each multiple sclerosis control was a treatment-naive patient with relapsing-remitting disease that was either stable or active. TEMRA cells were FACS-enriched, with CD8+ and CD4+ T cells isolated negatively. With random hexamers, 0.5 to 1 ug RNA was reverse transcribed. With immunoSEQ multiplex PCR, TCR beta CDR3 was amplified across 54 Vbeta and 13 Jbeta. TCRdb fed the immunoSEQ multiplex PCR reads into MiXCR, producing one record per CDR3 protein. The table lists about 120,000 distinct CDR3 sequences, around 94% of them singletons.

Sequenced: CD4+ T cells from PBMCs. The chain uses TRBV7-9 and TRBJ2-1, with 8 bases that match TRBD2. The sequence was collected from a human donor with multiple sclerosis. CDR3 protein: CASSSETLAEDPYNEQFF. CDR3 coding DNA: TGTGCCAGCAGCTCCGAAACACTAGCGGAGGACCCCTACAATGAGCAGTTCTTC. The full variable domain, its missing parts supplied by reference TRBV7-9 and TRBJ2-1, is DTGVSQNPRHKITKRGQNVTFRCDPISEHNRLYWYRQTLGQGPEFLTYFQNEAQLEKSRLLSDRFSAERPKGSFSTLEIQRTEQGDSAMYLCASSSETLAEDPYNEQFFGPGTRLTVL.